This passage covers 24 T cell receptor beta chains from one sample sequenced in a study of prognosis after radiotherapy for stage I lung cancer. Two-round multiplex PCR amplified TCR beta CDR3 from genomic DNA. Primers were specific to each TRBV and TRBJ gene in first-round PCR. Each CDR3 protein is one row after TCRdb ran MiXCR on the multiplex PCR reads. The data contain roughly 25,000 distinct CDR3 sequences, around 30% of them singletons. The specimen was PBMCs, collected before or after stereotactic body radiation therapy (not recorded which). The receptors come from a donor aged 50 or older with non-small cell lung cancer.

As regards this clonotype: This clone may be a read error of a much larger clone one base away. The chain links TRBV28 to TRBJ2-2; TRBD2 matches 7 bases. From germline, CDR1 is MDHEN and CDR2 SYDVKM. The CDR3 length is 16 residues. CDR3 sequence (DNA): TGTACCAGCAGTTTCCCGGGCGGGAGGAACACCGGGGAGCTGTTTTTT. Translation gives CTSSFPGGRNTGELFF.

This clonotype has ten or more counts. The gene calls are TRBV7-9 and TRBJ2-3; D remains ambiguous. Trimming cost V 5 bases and J 1 base, with 10 bases left between them. Germline lookup yields CDR1 SEHNR and CDR2 FQNEAQ (reference sequence). The CDR3 sequence is 14 residues long. The CDR3 DNA follows: TGTGCCAGCAGCCCTCCCAGTCGCACAGATACGCAGTATTTT. Its protein is CASSPPSRTDTQYF.

This clonotype was seen ten or more times. The chain links TRBV9 to TRBJ2-1, with D maybe TRBD1 (5 bases). Trimming removed 3 bases at V and 3 bases at J, with 19 bases between. The germline V gene encodes CDR1 SGDLS and CDR2 YYNGEE. CDR3 length: 17 amino acids. In DNA, the CDR3 is TGTGCCAGCAGCGCGAGCAGGGAAATTGGGCACTACAATGAGCAGTTCTTC. This sequence encodes CASSASREIGHYNEQFF. Full variable domain (remainder filled in from reference TRBV9 and TRBJ2-1): DSGVTQTPKHLITATGQRVTLRCSPRSGDLSVYWYQQSLDQGLQFLIQYYNGEERAKGNILERFSAQQFPDLHSELNLSSLELGDSALYFCASSASREIGHYNEQFFGPGTRLTVL.

This clonotype came up many times. This sequence joins TRBV2 and TRBJ2-2; a weak D match, TRBD1 (6 bases). Trimming pared 6 bases from V and 1 base from J, leaving 9 bases between. Germline-derived CDR1 and CDR2 are SNHLY and FYNNEI. This CDR3 comprises 14 residues. CDR3 protein: CASRGTLNTGELFF. CDR3 coding DNA: TGTGCCAGCAGAGGGACACTGAACACCGGGGAGCTGTTTTTT.

This clonotype was recorded many times. The V gene is TRBV19, the J gene TRBJ2-1, with TRBD2 matching 8 bases. V dropped 6 bases and J dropped 6; count of bases not matched to a gene: 4. The CDR3 covers 13 residues. The germline V gene encodes CDR1 LNHDA and CDR2 SQIVND (reference sequence). The CDR3 region has the DNA TGTGCCAGTAGCGGGAGGGCCCCCAATGAGCAGTTCTTC. As protein: CASSGRAPNEQFF.

This clonotype was recorded at least ten times. This chain links TRBV2 with TRBJ2-5; D uncertain. V lost 7 bases and J lost 0, with 3 bases in between. The CDR3 has 11 residues. Germline V gene sequence: CDR1 SNHLY, CDR2 FYNNEI. For the CDR3, the DNA is TGTGCCAGCAAGTACCAAGAGACCCAGTACTTC. It encodes CASKYQETQYF.

The table lists this clonotype with many counts. J is TRBJ2-6 and V is TRBV28, with D perhaps TRBD1 (5 bases). Germline V gene lookup returns CDR1 MDHEN and CDR2 SYDVKM. This CDR3 contains 14 residues. V was pared by 4 bases and J by 4 bases, with 8 bases between. CDR3: CASSSGMGANVLTF. The CDR3 region has the DNA TGTGCCAGCAGTTCAGGGATGGGGGCCAACGTCCTGACTTTC.

This clonotype was recorded only once. A far larger clone is off by one base, so a read error is likely. The chain recombines TRBV6-4 with TRBJ1-2; tentatively, D is TRBD1 (6 bases). Germline CDR1 MRHNA, CDR2 SNTAGT. V lost 7 bases, J lost 6 bases, and 24 bases lay in between. The CDR3 contains 16 residues. The CDR3 protein is CASIGKGQWPRDGYTF. The CDR3 DNA follows: TGTGCCAGCATCGGTAAAGGACAGTGGCCCCGCGATGGCTACACCTTC.

This clonotype occurred many times. As DNA, the CDR3 is TGTGCCAGTAGTATCGGACAGGCTTACAATGAGCAGTTCTTC. It encodes CASSIGQAYNEQFF. This chain connects TRBV19 to TRBJ2-1; 7 positions agree with TRBD1. Per the germline V gene, CDR1 is LNHDA and CDR2 is SQIVND (reference sequence). This CDR3 is 14 amino acids long. The J segment lost 4 bases and the V segment lost 3 bases, leaving 3 bases of the junction unmatched.

The genes are TRBV6-1 and TRBJ2-1, with D hard to call. Trimming removed 7 bases from V and 12 bases from J, with 22 bases in between. Germline CDR1 MNHNS, CDR2 SASEGT. This CDR3 is 14 amino acids long. CDR3 in amino acids: CASTPSFSHGRQFF. As DNA, the CDR3 is TGTGCCAGCACTCCTTCGTTCTCTCACGGCAGGCAGTTCTTC.

Points on this clonotype: A read error may produce the germline difference seen at one junction end. V and J are TRBV6-1 and TRBJ1-2; maybe TRBD1 (5 bases). Germline CDR1 MNHNS, CDR2 SASEGT. This CDR3 has 12 residues. CDR3 sequence reads: CAGSTGLYGYTF. CDR3 nucleotide sequence: TGTGCCGGCAGTACGGGACTGTATGGCTACACCTTC.

In the case of this clonotype: Given a much more abundant clone one base away, this may be a read error. The rearrangement links TRBV6-1 to TRBJ2-5; 11 positions agree with TRBD2. This CDR3 region has 14 residues. Per the germline V gene, CDR1 is MNHNS and CDR2 is SASEGT. The CDR3 spells CASSTSGGQETRYF. The CDR3 nucleotides read TGTGCCAGCAGTACTAGCGGGGGACAAGAGACCCGGTACTTC.

This clonotype was recorded at least ten times. CDR3 in DNA: TGTGCCAGCAGCAAAAAAAGGACTGAAGCTTTCTTT. Its translation is CASSKKRTEAFF. This chain links TRBV7-9 with TRBJ1-1; D is unclear. CDR3 length equals 12 residues. Germline assignment: CDR1 SEHNR and CDR2 FQNEAQ (reference sequence). Between the trimmed V and J ends, which lost 5 bases and 5 bases, there was a span of 9 bases.

In this sample, this clonotype turned up many times. The V call is TRBV7-3, the J call TRBJ2-1; TRBD2 matches at 13 bases. CDR1 is SGHTA, CDR2 FQGTGA, per germline. The junction had 7 bases not matched to a gene; V was cut back by 5 bases and J by 12 bases. The CDR3 runs 14 residues. This CDR3 reads CASSPTSGGAGQFF. The CDR3 DNA reads TGTGCCAGCAGCCCTACTAGCGGGGGGGCGGGGCAGTTCTTC.

The table lists this clonotype with many counts. This chain joins TRBV6-5 and TRBJ2-7; the match to TRBD1 covers 12 bases. The CDR3 has 14 residues. V lost 1 base to trimming and J lost 6 bases; unmatched junction nucleotides: 1. Looked up from germline, CDR1 is MNHEY and CDR2 is SVGAGI. CDR3 sequence: CASSYWDRGREQYF. CDR3 nucleotide sequence: TGTGCCAGCAGTTACTGGGACAGGGGGCGCGAGCAGTACTTC.

This clonotype was detected many times. CDR3 DNA sequence: TGCGCCAGCAGCAAAACGGGTGTTATCGGGGAGCTGTTTTTT. It is translated as CASSKTGVIGELFF. The chain uses TRBV4-1 and TRBJ2-2; D is undetermined. The germline V gene has CDR1 MGHRA and CDR2 YSYEKL. This CDR3 has 14 residues. Trimming took 5 bases from V and 7 from J, leaving 14 bases between them.

This clonotype came up many times. V gene TRBV20-1 combines with J gene TRBJ2-7, with D perhaps TRBD1 (5 bases). In germline, CDR1 is DFQATT, CDR2 SNEGSKA (reference sequence). Trimming took 3 bases from V and 3 from J, leaving 12 bases between them. There are 13 residues in the CDR3. CDR3 sequence: CSASPRQGYEQYF. In DNA, the CDR3 is TGCAGTGCTAGTCCCCGGCAGGGCTACGAGCAGTACTTC.

In its sample, this clonotype was seen many times. The chain combines TRBV9 with TRBJ2-3, with 10 bases identical to TRBD2. J gave up 2 bases and V 4 bases, and 10 bases lay outside the gene matches. Germline V gives CDR1 SGDLS, CDR2 YYNGEE. This CDR3 has 17 amino acids. The CDR3 sequence is CASSSRTLAGVTDTQYF. The DNA for the CDR3 is TGTGCCAGCAGCTCACGAACTCTAGCGGGAGTCACAGATACGCAGTATTTT. The full variable domain, its missing parts supplied by reference TRBV9 and TRBJ2-3, is DSGVTQTPKHLITATGQRVTLRCSPRSGDLSVYWYQQSLDQGLQFLIQYYNGEERAKGNILERFSAQQFPDLHSELNLSSLELGDSALYFCASSSRTLAGVTDTQYFGPGTRLTVL.

The sample holds many counts of this clonotype. The chain has TRBV18 and TRBJ1-5, with a weak D call TRBD1 (6 bases). The CDR3 length is 16 residues. Germline loops: CDR1 KGHSH, CDR2 LQKENI. The V and J ends lost 2 bases and 2 bases respectively, with 13 bases between them. The CDR3 loop is CASSPSGRGGNQPQHF. CDR3 sequence (DNA): TGTGCCAGCTCACCAAGCGGCAGGGGTGGCAATCAGCCCCAGCATTTT.

The chain uses TRBV6-1 and TRBJ2-7; weak D call: TRBD1 (6 bases). The CDR3 is 16 amino acids. Trimming stripped 0 bases from V and 4 bases from J, with 16 bases between. The germline V gene encodes CDR1 MNHNS and CDR2 SASEGT. This chain's CDR3 is CASSEALRQDQYEQYF. In DNA, the CDR3 is TGTGCCAGCAGTGAAGCGCTTAGACAGGACCAATACGAGCAGTACTTC.

This clonotype was picked up many times. The rearrangement uses TRBV27 and TRBJ1-1, with 8 nucleotides matching TRBD1. CDR3 length: 15 amino acids. The V gene end was trimmed by 6 bases and the J gene end by 2 bases; junction bases not matched to a gene: 8. Germline CDR1 reads MNHEY; CDR2 reads SMNVEV (reference sequence). For the CDR3, the DNA is TGTGCCAGCAGCAGAACAGGGGGTGGAAACACTGAAGCTTTCTTT. It translates to CASSRTGGGNTEAFF.

Ten or more counts support this clonotype. The V and J genes are TRBV7-6 and TRBJ2-5, with 9 bases matching TRBD2. With 3 bases clipped from V and 3 bases from J, the junction kept 8 bases outside the gene matches. Germline-derived CDR1 and CDR2 are SGHVS and FNYEAQ. CDR3 size: 16 residues. In DNA, the CDR3 is TGTGCCAGCAGCTTTTCCCGCGGGGGGGCCAAAGAGACCCAGTACTTC. This sequence encodes CASSFSRGGAKETQYF.

As regards this clonotype: A much more abundant neighbour one base away suggests this may be a read error. The chain links TRBV15 to TRBJ2-1; 10 nucleotides line up with TRBD2. The V gene's germline CDR1 is LNHNV and CDR2 YYDKDF (reference sequence). CDR3 size: 14 residues. Trimming took 3 bases from V and 14 from J; bases not matched to a gene: 10. CDR3 region: CATSSAPLAGDEFF. The CDR3 DNA is TGTGCCACCAGCAGCGCTCCTCTAGCGGGGGACGAGTTCTTC.

This clonotype was recorded at least ten times. The V gene is TRBV2, the J gene TRBJ2-3; perhaps D is TRBD1 or TRBD2 (5 bases each). This CDR3 spans 13 amino acids. Germline CDR1 SNHLY, CDR2 FYNNEI. V was cut by 5 bases and J by 7 bases, with 13 bases left in between. The CDR3 sequence is CASSTRGSYTQYF. Written as DNA, the CDR3 is TGTGCCAGCAGTACTAGGGGATCTTATACGCAGTATTTT. Using reference TRBV2 and TRBJ2-3 for the parts outside the CDR3, the full variable domain is EPEVTQTPSHQVTQMGQEVILRCVPISNHLYFYWYRQILGQKVEFLVSFYNNEISEKSEIFDDQFSVERPDGSNFTLKIRSTKLEDSAMYFCASSTRGSYTQYFGPGTRLTVL.